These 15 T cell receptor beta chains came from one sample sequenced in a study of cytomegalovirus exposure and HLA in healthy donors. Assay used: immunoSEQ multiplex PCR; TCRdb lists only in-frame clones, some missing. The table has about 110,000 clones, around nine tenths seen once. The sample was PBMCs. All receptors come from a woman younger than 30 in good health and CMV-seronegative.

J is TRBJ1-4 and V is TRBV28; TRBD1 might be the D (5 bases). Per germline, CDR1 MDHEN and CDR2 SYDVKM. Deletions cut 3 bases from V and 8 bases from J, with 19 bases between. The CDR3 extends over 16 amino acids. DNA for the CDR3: TGTGCCAGCAGTTTGGGGGGTTCAGGTGGTTTGGAAAAACTGTTTTTT. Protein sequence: CASSLGGSGGLEKLFF.

The DNA of the CDR3 is TGTGCCAGCGGAGCCTCAGATACGCAGTATTTT. The encoded protein is CASGASDTQYF. The chain carries TRBV9 and TRBJ2-3, with D unclear. V was trimmed by 7 bases and J by 4 bases, leaving 7 bases between them. The CDR3 runs to 11 residues. Germline CDR1 reads SGDLS; CDR2 reads YYNGEE. The full variable domain, its missing parts supplied by reference TRBV9 and TRBJ2-3, is DSGVTQTPKHLITATGQRVTLRCSPRSGDLSVYWYQQSLDQGLQFLIQYYNGEERAKGNILERFSAQQFPDLHSELNLSSLELGDSALYFCASGASDTQYFGPGTRLTVL.

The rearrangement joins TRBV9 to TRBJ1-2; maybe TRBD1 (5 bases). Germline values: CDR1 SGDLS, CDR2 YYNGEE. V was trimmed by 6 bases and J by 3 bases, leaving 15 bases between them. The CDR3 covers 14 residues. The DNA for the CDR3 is TGTGCCAGCACGCTAGGGGCCTTGGACTATGGCTACACCTTC. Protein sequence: CASTLGALDYGYTF. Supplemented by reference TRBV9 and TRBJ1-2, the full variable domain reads DSGVTQTPKHLITATGQRVTLRCSPRSGDLSVYWYQQSLDQGLQFLIQYYNGEERAKGNILERFSAQQFPDLHSELNLSSLELGDSALYFCASTLGALDYGYTFGSGTRLTVV.

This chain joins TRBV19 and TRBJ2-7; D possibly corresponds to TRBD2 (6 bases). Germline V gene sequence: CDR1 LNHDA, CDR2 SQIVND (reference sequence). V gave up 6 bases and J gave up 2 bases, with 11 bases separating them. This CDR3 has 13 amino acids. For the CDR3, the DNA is TGTGCCAGTAGCTGGGGGGTAACCTACGAGCAGTACTTC. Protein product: CASSWGVTYEQYF.

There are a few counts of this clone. As DNA, the CDR3 is TGTGCCAGCAGCGGCCCTCCTTCCTCAGGGGCAAGTAACTATGGCTACACCTTC. The encoded protein is CASSGPPSSGASNYGYTF. This chain joins TRBV9 and TRBJ1-2; perhaps TRBD1 as D (6 bases). Germline CDR1 SGDLS, CDR2 YYNGEE. Trimming took off 3 bases at V and 1 base at J, with 22 bases between the two ends. The CDR3 is made up of 18 amino acids.

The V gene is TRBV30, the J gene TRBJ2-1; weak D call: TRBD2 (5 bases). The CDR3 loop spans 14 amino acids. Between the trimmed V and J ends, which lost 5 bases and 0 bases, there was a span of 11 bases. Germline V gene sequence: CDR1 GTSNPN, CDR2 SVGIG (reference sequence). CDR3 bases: TGTGCCTGGGTTACGGGGAGCTCCTACAATGAGCAGTTCTTC. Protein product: CAWVTGSSYNEQFF.

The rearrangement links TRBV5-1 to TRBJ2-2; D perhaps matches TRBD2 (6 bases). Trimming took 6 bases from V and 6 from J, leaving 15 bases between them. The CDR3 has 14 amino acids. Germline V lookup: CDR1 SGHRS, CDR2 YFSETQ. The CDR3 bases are TGCGCCAGCAAGGGACTTGCCGACGCCGGGGAGCTGTTTTTT. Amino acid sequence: CASKGLADAGELFF.

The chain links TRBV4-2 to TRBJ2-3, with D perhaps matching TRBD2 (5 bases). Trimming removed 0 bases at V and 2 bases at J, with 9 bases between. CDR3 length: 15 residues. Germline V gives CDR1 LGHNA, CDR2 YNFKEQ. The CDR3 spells CASSQDPLVTDTQYF. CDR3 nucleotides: TGTGCCAGCAGCCAAGATCCACTAGTCACAGATACGCAGTATTTT.

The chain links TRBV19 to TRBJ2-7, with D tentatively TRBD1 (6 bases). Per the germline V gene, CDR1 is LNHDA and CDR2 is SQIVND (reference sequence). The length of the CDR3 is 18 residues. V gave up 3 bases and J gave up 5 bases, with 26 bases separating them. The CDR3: CASSIRGMRAPALDEQYF. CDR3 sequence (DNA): TGTGCCAGTAGTATCAGGGGAATGAGGGCACCGGCCCTCGACGAGCAGTACTTC.

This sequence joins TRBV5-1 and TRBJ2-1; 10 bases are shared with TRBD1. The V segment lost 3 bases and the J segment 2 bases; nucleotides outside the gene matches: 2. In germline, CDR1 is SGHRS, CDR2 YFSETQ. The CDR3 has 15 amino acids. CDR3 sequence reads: CASSSGTGAYNEQFF. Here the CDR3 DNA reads TGCGCCAGCAGCTCCGGGACAGGGGCCTACAATGAGCAGTTCTTC. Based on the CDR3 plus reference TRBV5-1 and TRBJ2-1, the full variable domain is KAGVTQTPRYLIKTRGQQVTLSCSPISGHRSVSWYQQTPGQGLQFLFEYFSETQRNKGNFPGRFSGRQFSNSRSEMNVSTLELGDSALYLCASSSGTGAYNEQFFGPGTRLTVL.

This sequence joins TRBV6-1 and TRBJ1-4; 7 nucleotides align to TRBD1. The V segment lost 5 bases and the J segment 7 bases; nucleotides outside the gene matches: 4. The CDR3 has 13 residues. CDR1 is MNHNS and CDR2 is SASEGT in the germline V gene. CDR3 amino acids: CASSRDRVEKLFF. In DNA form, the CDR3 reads TGTGCCAGCAGTCGCGACAGGGTTGAAAAACTGTTTTTT.

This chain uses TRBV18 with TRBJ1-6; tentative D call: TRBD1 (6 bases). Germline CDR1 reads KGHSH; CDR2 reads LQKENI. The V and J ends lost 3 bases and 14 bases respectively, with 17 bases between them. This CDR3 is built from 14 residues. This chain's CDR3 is CASSPGQGTPALHF. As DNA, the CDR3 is TGTGCCAGCTCACCTGGGCAGGGGACCCCGGCCCTCCACTTT.

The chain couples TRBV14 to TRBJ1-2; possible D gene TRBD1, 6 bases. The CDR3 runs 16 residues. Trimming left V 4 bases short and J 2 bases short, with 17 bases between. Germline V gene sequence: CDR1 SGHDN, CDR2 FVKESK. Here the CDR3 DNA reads TGTGCCAGCAGCCCCCTAGGGGGGGGTCCCAACTATGGCTACACCTTC. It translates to CASSPLGGGPNYGYTF.

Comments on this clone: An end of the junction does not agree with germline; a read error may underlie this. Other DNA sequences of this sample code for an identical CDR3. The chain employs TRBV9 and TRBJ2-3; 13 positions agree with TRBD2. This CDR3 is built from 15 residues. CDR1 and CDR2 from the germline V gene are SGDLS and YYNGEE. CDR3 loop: CASSATSGGANTQYF. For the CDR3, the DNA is TGTGCCAGTAGCGCCACTAGCGGGGGGGCGAATACGCAGTATTTT.

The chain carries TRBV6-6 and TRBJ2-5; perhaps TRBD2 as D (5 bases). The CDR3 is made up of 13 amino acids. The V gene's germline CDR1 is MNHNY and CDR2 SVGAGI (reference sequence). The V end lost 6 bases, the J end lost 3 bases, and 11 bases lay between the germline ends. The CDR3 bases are TGTGCCAGCAGCCCCCTCGGGGAAGAGACCCAGTACTTC. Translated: CASSPLGEETQYF.